This T cell receptor beta chain was retrieved from a study of OX40 agonist ivuxolimab in advanced cancers. Overall study: Three patients responded partially, comprising one with hepatocellular carcinoma and two with cutaneous melanoma.

V lost 5 bases and J lost 0, with 8 bases in between. This CDR3 has 14 amino acids. From germline, CDR1 is MDHEN and CDR2 SYDVKM. The data were produced by immunoSEQ multiplex PCR, yet TCRdb's version contains in-frame clones alone and is incomplete. The sample contains 77,000 or so clones, approximately 89% of which appear only once. The chain uses TRBV28 and TRBJ2-4, with D hard to call. The sequencing used CD4+ or CD8+ T cells sorted from blood, collected in a trial of the OX40 agonist ivuxolimab. The origin of this receptor is an adult with an advanced solid tumor such as melanoma, head and neck, liver or kidney cancer. CDR3: CASSRRLAKNIQYF. The CDR3 nucleotides read TGTGCCAGCAGTCGGCGTCTAGCCAAAAACATTCAGTACTTC.